The entry below describes one T cell receptor beta chain. This clonotype was seen a few times. Its antigen is not yet known. Base qualities are not provided; no much larger clone lies one nucleotide away. The entry originates in a study of blood T cells in healthy people across ages (dated by TCRdb to about 2015). For context, the study as a whole: In model experiments, template switching captured about one uniquely barcoded TCR beta cDNA molecule for every two T cells. To track age-related changes in TCR beta repertoire diversity, the study relied on deep sequencing normalized with unique cDNA molecular identifiers. For two donors (one aged 18 to 30 and one aged 80 or older), the study analyzed two additional independent replicas of 1 million unique cDNA reads from the same blood draw. Donors of different ages were randomly distributed across sequencing lanes to avoid experimental bias. The donors were split into four age groups: young (average about 16 years), middle-aged (over 35), aged (62) and long-lived (roughly 88).

Donors were 40 or so systemically healthy Caucasian individuals from Russia aged roughly 6 to 90 years. Roughly 9.5 milliliters of peripheral blood were drawn from each donor into EDTA-treated Vacutainer tubes. Ficoll-Paque density-gradient centrifugation was used to isolate PBMCs, with at least 6.5 million obtained per sample. Trizol reagent was used to extract total RNA from the PBMCs, yielding at least 5 micrograms per sample. For every donor, flow cytometry on a PBMC aliquot measured the percentage of naive CD45RAhigh/CD27high T cells. General findings and caveats noted by the study authors: Conclusive comparison of naive and antigen-experienced compartments was prevented by the profiling of bulk unsorted PBMCs. The long-lived group showed more naive CD4+ T cells, fewer expanded clones and increased TCR diversity than the aged group, suggesting age selection. As age increased, observed TCR beta diversity per million T cells dropped in a roughly linear way, and a significant reduction was already evident by age roughly 36. The CMV infection status of donors was not known, potentially confounding age-related changes in expanded clonotypes. The percentage of naive T cells measured by flow cytometry correlated strongly with observed TCR beta diversity. Estimates of total diversity based on one million sequenced T cells were considered lower bounds and underestimates.

Preparation of the library involved 5' RACE. The reads were generated on an Illumina HiSeq 2500. The second PCR ran for roughly 6 to 11 cycles and used a J-beta primer mix along with a sample-barcoded 5' primer. A unique molecular identifier was introduced onto each TCR beta cDNA molecule by a template-switch 5' adaptor carrying 12 random nucleotides. Each sample yielded at least 2.5 million CDR3-containing paired-end reads. All of the RNA was converted into first-strand cDNA using the Mint cDNA synthesis kit, with a TRBC-specific oligonucleotide serving as the primer. Following uracil-DNA glycosylase treatment, a first 18-cycle PCR with universal primers M1SS and BC2_uni_R was performed on all cDNA. The source study handled its data this way. Each sample was normalized by randomly selecting 1 million high-quality reads, each carrying a distinct molecular identifier. Reads sharing molecular identifiers were discarded rather than binned into consensus sequences. MiTCR, set to a Q25 quality threshold and the strictest error-elimination algorithm, was used for CDR3 identification, clonotype clustering and error correction. Lower-bound total TCR beta diversity was estimated with a nonparametric unseen species model using Euler transformation. TCRdb reprocessing: public reads trimmed at Q25 with fastp, clones called with MiXCR, in-frame beta chains kept. When rows share a CDR3 protein, they turn into one entry using the most common DNA and genes. For this entry, the V and J calls and clone size follow TCRdb and not the study's own pipeline. Counted in this sample were 1.4 million to 1.5 million distinct CDR3 sequences; about 43% of them appeared once. The ten largest clones take up 7% to 9.5% of the sample.

From the cysteine up to the phenylalanine, the CDR3 has a length of 15 residues. Only the CDR3 DNA stays, 45 bases, in frame from base 1. The V end loses 3 bases and the J end loses 2 bases, and a stretch of 14 bases separates them. CDR1 and CDR2 (MDHEN, SYDVKM) derive from the germline V gene. The specimen was blood. The clonotype originates from a woman aged 18-30 years in good health. The chain joins TRBV28 to TRBJ2-7; the D gene is perhaps TRBD1, on 5 matching bases. The sequenced DNA is TGTGCCAGCAGTTTGATCACAGGAATAACCTACGAGCAGTACTTC. Protein translation: CASSLITGITYEQYF. The full variable domain, with segments outside the CDR3 supplied by the reference TRBV28 and TRBJ2-7 proteins, appears as DVKVTQSSRYLVKRTGEKVFLECVQDMDHENMFWYRQDPGLGLRLIYFSYDVKMKEKGDIPEGYSVSREKKERFSLILESASTNQTSMYLCASSLITGITYEQYFGPGTRLTVT.